Included here is one T cell receptor beta chain sequence, with context. The data are from a study of radiation and T cells in renal cell carcinoma. The CDR3 sequence is 16 residues long. CDR1 is SGHDN, CDR2 FVKESK, per germline. V was trimmed by 0 bases and J by 6 bases, leaving 17 bases between them. Noted time point: baseline pretreatment blood. Documented treatment: 15 Gy SBRT to primary tumor, nephrectomy 4 weeks later. Some clones are missing from TCRdb's copy, which holds only in-frame ones; the method was immunoSEQ multiplex PCR. The data contain approximately 150,000 clones, around four fifths of them singletons.

The input for sequencing was blood, taken from a patient whose treatment included radiotherapy and nephrectomy. This clonotype originated in a woman in her fifties or sixties with renal cell carcinoma. The chain is built from TRBV14 and TRBJ1-1, with D hard to call. CDR3 DNA sequence: TGTGCCAGCAGCCAAGAGGGATTGACGGGGAATCCTGAAGCTTTCTTT. Its translation: CASSQEGLTGNPEAFF.